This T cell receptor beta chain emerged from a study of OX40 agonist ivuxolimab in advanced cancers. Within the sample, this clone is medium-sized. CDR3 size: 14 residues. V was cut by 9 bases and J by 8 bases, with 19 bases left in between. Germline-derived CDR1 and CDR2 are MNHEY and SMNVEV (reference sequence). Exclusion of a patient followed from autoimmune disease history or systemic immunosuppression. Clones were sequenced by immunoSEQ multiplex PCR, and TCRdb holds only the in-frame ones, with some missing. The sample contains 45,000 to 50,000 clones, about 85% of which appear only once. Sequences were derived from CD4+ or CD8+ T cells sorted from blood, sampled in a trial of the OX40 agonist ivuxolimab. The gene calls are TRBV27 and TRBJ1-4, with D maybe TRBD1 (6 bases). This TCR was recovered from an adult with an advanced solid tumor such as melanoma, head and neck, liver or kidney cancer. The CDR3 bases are TGTGCCAGAAGTGGAAGGGGGAAGGAGGAAAAACTGTTTTTT. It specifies CARSGRGKEEKLFF.